The entry below describes one TCR beta chain. The data were obtained in a study of cytotoxic CD8 clonotypes in ibrutinib-treated CLL. CDR3 length equals 16 residues. Germline V gene data show CDR1 as LNHNV and CDR2 as YYDKDF (reference sequence). V gave up 8 bases and J gave up 1 base; unmatched junction bases: 6. Depth targeted 1 in 200,000 to 1 in 1 million T cells, averaging approximately 9.3x coverage per clonotype. Assay used: immunoSEQ multiplex PCR; TCRdb lists only in-frame clones, some missing. This table holds a few hundred thousand clones, roughly 74% found once. The source material was PBMCs, sampled after 24 months of ibrutinib treatment. The chain carries TRBV15 and TRBJ2-2, with 11 nucleotides matching TRBD2. The receptor was isolated from a human donor with chronic lymphocytic leukemia. The CDR3 nucleotides are TGTGCCACCGGGGGACTAGCGGAGCTGAACACCGGGGAGCTGTTTTTT. This encodes CATGGLAELNTGELFF.